One T cell receptor beta chain is described in this entry. Its target is not known. TCRdb processed the reads anew with MiXCR; each CDR3 protein has one entry. The profile shows nearly 550,000 distinct CDR3 sequences, 15% to 20% of them singletons. This sample was taken from a study of T cell repertoires in cytomegalovirus infection. Study-level background: CMV infection together with matching HLA type was indicated by public TCR beta signatures.

Study-wide results and limits: HLA-C-restricted CMV clonotypes gave the most frequent clonotype in two of eight donors. Pooled public TCR beta family frequency picked out CMV carriers with the relevant HLA.

Between the trimmed V and J ends, which lost 5 bases and 3 bases, there was a span of 11 bases. The CDR3 contains 13 residues. Germline V gene data show CDR1 as SEHNR and CDR2 as FQNEAQ (reference sequence). What was sequenced was CD8+ T cells from PBMCs. The rearrangement joins TRBV7-9 to TRBJ2-7; D is unresolved. This TCR was recovered from a human donor in good health (CMV status not recorded). Some clones in this sample may be carry-over from other donors' samples. CDR3 sequence (DNA): TGTGCCAGCAGCCCCTCGGGCATCTACGAGCAGTACTTC. It specifies CASSPSGIYEQYF.